Reported below is one T cell receptor (beta chain). This record belongs to a study of blood T cell repertoires in COVID-19. Study context: The United States, Italy and Spain were the sources of the acute and convalescent COVID-19 samples. T cells, B-cell-depleted T cells, or PBMCs supplied cDNA or gDNA.

In the authors' methods: Amplification from reference gene primers served as the basis for estimated nucleated cell counts. Only in-frame clones appear in the TCRdb table, and some are missing; sequencing was by immunoSEQ multiplex PCR. V, J and clone size reflect that table, while D and trimming were determined from the DNA. The table lists fewer than 95,000 clones, roughly 88% of them singletons, with about 0.51% in the top ten. Sequences were obtained from peripheral blood. The receptor was derived from a man between 60 and 75 years old with acute or convalescent COVID-19.

CDR3 loop: CASSFRDRASYEQYF. CDR3 nucleotide sequence: TGTGCCAGCAGTTTCCGGGACAGGGCCTCCTACGAGCAGTACTTC. This chain connects TRBV2 to TRBJ2-7; 9 bases align to TRBD1. The CDR3 contains 15 residues. Unmatched junction bases numbered 5, after V lost 5 bases and J lost 0 bases. CDR1 is SNHLY, CDR2 FYNNEI, per germline.